Listed below are T cell receptor beta chains from one sample, sequenced in a study of blood T cells in healthy people across ages. Each CDR3 protein gets one entry after TCRdb re-called the 5' RACE reads with MiXCR. The sample yields about 1.6 million distinct CDR3 sequences, about 31% seen once. The sample was blood. These receptors were collected from a woman aged 25 to 45 in good health. CDR3s include the opening cysteine and the closing phenylalanine or tryptophan. A D gene is named only where the DNA matches it firmly. Some rows mark clone size as missing; the rest say once, few, many or name a class of expanded clone.

D gene	clone size	V gene	J gene	CDR3 DNA	CDR3 protein
.	.	TRBV7-2	TRBJ2-7	TGTGCCAGCAGCTTACGAGTCTCGGACGGGTACGACCAGTACTTC	CASSLRVSDGYDQYF
TRBD1	once	TRBV20-1	TRBJ1-1	TGCAGTGCCCCTCACAGGGGTCCGAACACTGAAGCTTTCTTT	CSAPHRGPNTEAFF
.	many	TRBV5-5	TRBJ2-1	TGTGCCAGCAGCTTGGGGGGGCCTCCGTGGGAGCAGTTCTTC	CASSLGGPPWEQFF
.	.	TRBV3-1	TRBJ2-2	TGTGCCAGCAGCCAGGCAGGGGAGGTCGGGGAGCTGTTTTTT	CASSQAGEVGELFF
.	.	TRBV5-1	TRBJ2-5	TGCGCCAGCAGCTCCTTGGCGGCTAAAGAGACCCAGTACTTC	CASSSLAAKETQYF
.	once	TRBV20-1	TRBJ2-3	TGCAGTGTCACCCTATTCCGGGACATCCTTATTGGTGGAGATACGCAGTATTTT	CSVTLFRDILIGGDTQYF
.	few	TRBV18	TRBJ1-2	TGTGCCAGCTCACCGGGAGCGATATATGGCTACACCTTC	CASSPGAIYGYTF
.	.	TRBV4-1	TRBJ1-1	TGCGCCAGCAGCCTCCAGGGGAAGGGAACTGAAGCTTTCTTT	CASSLQGKGTEAFF
.	.	TRBV6-1	TRBJ1-5	TGTGCCAGCAGCCATGGGCTGAATCAGCCCCAGCATTTT	CASSHGLNQPQHF
TRBD2	few	TRBV30	TRBJ2-5	TGTGCCTGGAGTGGTGGGTCGGCTAGCGGGAGGGAAGAGACCCAGTACTTC	CAWSGGSASGREETQYF
.	.	TRBV7-9	TRBJ2-1	TGTGCCGGCAGCTTAGAACTTGCTGTGTACAATGAGCAGTTCTTC	CAGSLELAVYNEQFF
.	few	TRBV15	TRBJ2-3	TGTGCCACCGGTCGGGATTCAACAGATACGCAGTATTTT	CATGRDSTDTQYF
TRBD1	.	TRBV29-1	TRBJ2-1	TGCAGCGTTCAGGACAGGGGTCCCAATGAGCAGTTCTTC	CSVQDRGPNEQFF
.	few	TRBV7-8	TRBJ1-4	TGTGCCAGCAGCTTAGTCGGGCACTCGGGGCTGTTTTTT	CASSLVGHSGLFF
.	few	TRBV4-1	TRBJ2-1	TGCGCCAGCAGCCAAGATCGTTCGAGGGGATCCTACAATGAGCAGTTCTTC	CASSQDRSRGSYNEQFF
.	few	TRBV5-1	TRBJ1-1	TGCGCCAGCAGCTTACGCTCTGGGAATGAAGCTTTCTTT	CASSLRSGNEAFF
.	few	TRBV6-2/TRBV6-3	TRBJ2-7	TGTGCCAGCAGCCACGGTTGGGGCCGCAACTCCTACGAGCAGTACTTC	CASSHGWGRNSYEQYF
.	.	TRBV24-1	TRBJ2-1	TGTGCCACCAGTGCAGGGATCGTAGAGTCGGAGACCCAGTTCTTC	CATSAGIVESETQFF
.	once	TRBV20-1	TRBJ1-1	TGCAGTGCTAGTGGAACAGGAATTAAGAACACTGAAGCTTTCTTT	CSASGTGIKNTEAFF
.	.	TRBV12-3/TRBV12-4	TRBJ2-1	TGTGCCAGCAGTTTACGCCCCCGAGTGGGCGGTGAGCAGTTCTTC	CASSLRPRVGGEQFF
TRBD2	once	TRBV7-8	TRBJ2-7	TGTGCCAGCAGCCCATGGGAGGGCAATCCCTACGAGCAGTACTTC	CASSPWEGNPYEQYF
.	few	TRBV27	TRBJ2-1	TGTGCCAGCGGAGAGCAGTTCTTC	CASGEQFF
TRBD2	.	TRBV7-8	TRBJ2-7	TGTGCCAGCAGCCCAAGCGGGGAGGGCTACGAGCAGTACTTC	CASSPSGEGYEQYF